The entry below gives a single T cell receptor beta chain sequence along with its context. Its antigen is undetermined. The entry originates in a study of Tregs in tolerant kidney transplant recipients. Study-level findings and limits: Biological reproducibility was not directly addressed, but technical replication error appeared minimal. Activated donor B cell expansion appeared to reveal the most relevant donor-specific TCRbeta repertoire. Validation in larger populations is needed because few patients were studied.

Thawed PBMCs were FACS-sorted into unstimulated CD4+CD25+CD127- regulatory T cells, CD4+CD25- non-regulatory cells, CD4 and CD8 cells. The CDR3 has 15 amino acids. The ends lost 7 bases at V and 5 bases at J; junction bases unmatched: 11. CDR1 and CDR2 (germline): MNHEY, SVGAGI. TCRdb's copy holds only in-frame clones and misses some; the assay was immunoSEQ multiplex PCR. Of 240,000 or so clones in the sample, around 81% are singletons; the top ten hold around 0.68%. The source of this sequence is a human donor in good health. The specimen was CD4+ T cells from blood. V and J are TRBV6-5 and TRBJ2-7; 10 bases line up with TRBD1. The DNA for the CDR3 is TGTGCCAGCACCACAGGGGGGACAGGGGCGCACGAGCAGTACTTC. Translating gives CASTTGGTGAHEQYF.